Listed below are T cell receptor beta chains from one sample, sequenced in a study of T cell repertoires in cytomegalovirus infection. TCRdb reprocessed the reads via MiXCR and lists one record per CDR3 protein. The sample contains about 740,000 distinct CDR3 sequences, 35% to 45% of which appear only once. The sample comprised PBMCs. These receptors originate from a human donor in good health (CMV status not recorded). Some clones in this sample may be carry-over from other donors' samples. The CDR3 runs from the conserved cysteine through the conserved F or W. The order of the fields is D gene, J gene, clone size, V gene, CDR3 DNA, CDR3 protein. D genes are given only for firm matches. The size field is filled for only some rows; it gives once, few, many or a size class.

>TRBD1|TRBJ1-3|few|TRBV6-1
TGTGCCAGCAGTTCCCTCGGGACAGCTACCGGAAACACCATATATTTT
CASSSLGTATGNTIYF
>TRBD1|TRBJ1-3|few|TRBV28
TGTGCCAGCAGTTTCCTACTTACAGGGGGTCGGAACACCATATATTTT
CASSFLLTGGRNTIYF
>TRBD1|TRBJ2-7|few|TRBV12-3/TRBV12-4
TGTGCCAGCACCGGACAGGGGGCGTTCGAGCAGTACTTC
CASTGQGAFEQYF
>TRBD1|TRBJ1-2|few|TRBV2
TGTGCCAGCAGGGGGACAGGGGGCTATGGCTACACCTTC
CASRGTGGYGYTF
>TRBD1|TRBJ2-6|few|TRBV9
TGTGCCAGCAGCGTAGCTCACCTGCCATACCGGGACAGGCAGTCTGGGGCCAACGTCCTGACTTTC
CASSVAHLPYRDRQSGANVLTF
>TRBD1|TRBJ2-1|few|TRBV7-9
TGTGCCAGCACTTCCGGGACAGGGGGCGAGCAGTTCTTC
CASTSGTGGEQFF
>-|TRBJ2-7|few|TRBV6-5
TGTGCCAGCAAAGGATACCGGGACGGAGTTCCCTCTAGCTACGAGCAGTACTTC
CASKGYRDGVPSSYEQYF
>-|TRBJ2-7|many|TRBV11-2
TGTGCCAGCAGCTTAGGAGGGATTTACGAGCAGTACTTC
CASSLGGIYEQYF
>-|TRBJ1-2|-|TRBV2
TGTGCCAGCAACGTAATCGGGGGGGGGGGCGTCGGCTATGGCTACACCTTC
CASNVIGGGGVGYGYTF
>TRBD2|TRBJ2-1|-|TRBV4-1
TGCGCCAGCAGCCACCCGGGACTAGCGGGAGGAACAAATGAGCAGTTCTTC
CASSHPGLAGGTNEQFF
>-|TRBJ1-5|-|TRBV7-2
TGTGCCAGCAGCTTAAAGGGGCGGTATAGCAATCAGCCCCAGCCTTTT
CASSLKGRYSNQPQPF
>-|TRBJ2-7|-|TRBV23-1
TGCGCCAGCAGCCTGCCAGGGTTTATTCGGTACGAGCAGTACTTC
CASSLPGFIRYEQYF
>-|TRBJ2-2|-|TRBV4-1
TGCGCCAGCAGCCAAGATTGGGGTGGCGGGGAGCTGTTTTTT
CASSQDWGGGELFF
>-|TRBJ1-1|-|TRBV19
TGTGCCAGTAGTATAGCGGCCGAAGGGGTAAGCGCTTTCTTT
CASSIAAEGVSAFF
>TRBD1|TRBJ1-1|-|TRBV6-5
TGTGCCAGCAGTAGGAGGACAGGCAGCGGTGTGAACACTGAAGCTTTCTTT
CASSRRTGSGVNTEAFF
>-|TRBJ1-1|many|TRBV7-4
TGTGCCAGCAGCTGGGAGGACGAGTTGAACACTGAAGCTTTCTTT
CASSWEDELNTEAFF
>-|TRBJ1-5|-|TRBV6-1
TGTGCCAGCGTCGGGCCAGCCTCCCCTAGCAATCAGCCCCAGCATTTT
CASVGPASPSNQPQHF
>-|TRBJ2-2|few|TRBV7-8
TGTGCCAGCAGCTTAGCCCGGGGATGGACCGGGGAGCTGTTTTTT
CASSLARGWTGELFF
>-|TRBJ2-3|few|TRBV12-3/TRBV12-4
TGTGCCAGCAGTTGGGTCGGAGATACGCAGTATTTT
CASSWVGDTQYF
>TRBD2|TRBJ2-1|few|TRBV7-9
TGTGCCAGCAGCTTAGGTGGAGCGGGACCCACTTCCAATGAGCAGTTCTTC
CASSLGGAGPTSNEQFF
>-|TRBJ2-5|once|TRBV20-1
TGCAGTGCTCCCCTACGGCGGGGTAAAGAGACCCAGTACTTC
CSAPLRRGKETQYF
>TRBD2|TRBJ2-1|-|TRBV7-2
TGTGCCAGCAGTCCCGGGAGGGCGAACTACAATGAGCCGTTCTTC
CASSPGRANYNEPFF
>TRBD1|TRBJ2-6|-|TRBV25-1
TGTGCCAGCAGTGATCCTCGGGACAGGGGCTCTGGGGCCAACGTCCTGACTTTC
CASSDPRDRGSGANVLTF
>-|TRBJ1-1|-|TRBV11-1
TGTGCCAGCAGCTTTCCCGGGACACCGAACACTGAAGCTTTCTTT
CASSFPGTPNTEAFF
>-|TRBJ2-5|-|TRBV10-3
TGTGCCATCAGTGAGTCGGCAGGAGAGACCCAGTACTTC
CAISESAGETQYF
>TRBD1|TRBJ2-7|many|TRBV7-2
TGTGCCAGCAGCTTAGGGACAGGGGTCTACGAGCAGTACTTC
CASSLGTGVYEQYF
>-|TRBJ2-5|-|TRBV11-2
TGTGCCAGCAGCTTAAGTATCCCACACAAAAGAGAGACCCAGTACTTC
CASSLSIPHKRETQYF
>TRBD2|TRBJ2-7|few|TRBV7-2
TGTGCCAGCAGCCGGACTAGCGGGAGGCCTCTCGGAGAGCAGTACTTC
CASSRTSGRPLGEQYF
>-|TRBJ1-2|-|TRBV28
TGTGCCAGCAGTGAGGGACGGAACACCTATGGCTACACCTTC
CASSEGRNTYGYTF
>-|TRBJ2-5|-|TRBV12-3/TRBV12-4
TGTGCCAGCAGCCCGGACCTGGAGACCCAGTACTTC
CASSPDLETQYF
>-|TRBJ1-2|once|TRBV28
TGTGCCAGCAGTTCATTCTTCAGGGGTAACTATGGCTACACCTTC
CASSSFFRGNYGYTF
>-|TRBJ1-4|few|TRBV12-3/TRBV12-4
TGTGCCAGCAGCCCTGGACAGTCCCTAAATGAAAAACTGTTTTTT
CASSPGQSLNEKLFF
>TRBD2|TRBJ2-7|-|TRBV7-2
TGTGCCAGCAGCTTCACTAGCGCGACCTACGAGCAGTACTTC
CASSFTSATYEQYF
>-|TRBJ1-2|-|TRBV7-8
TGTGCCAGCAGCCAACCGGACAAGGGAGGCTACACCTTC
CASSQPDKGGYTF
>TRBD1|TRBJ1-2|-|TRBV7-9
TGTGCCAGCAGCCCCTCCCCGGGACAGCCTTTCCCTCTCAACTATGGCTACACCTTC
CASSPSPGQPFPLNYGYTF
>TRBD2|TRBJ2-3|-|TRBV7-2
TGTGCCAGCAGCTCGTCTGGCGGGGGGGCCACAGATACGCAGTATTTT
CASSSSGGGATDTQYF
>-|TRBJ1-6|-|TRBV13
TGTGCCATCAGCTTTAGGGCAGGTAATTCACCCCTCCACTTT
CAISFRAGNSPLHF
>TRBD1|TRBJ2-1|-|TRBV19
TGTGCCAGTAGAGGACAGGGTTGGGGTTTATACAATGAGCAGTTCTTC
CASRGQGWGLYNEQFF
>TRBD1|TRBJ2-7|-|TRBV6-1
TGTGCCAGCAGTGAGACAGGGTTATACGAGCAGTACTTC
CASSETGLYEQYF
>TRBD1|TRBJ2-3|-|TRBV24-1
TGTGCCACCAGTGAAGGACAGGGGGTGCCAGATACGCAGTATTTT
CATSEGQGVPDTQYF
>TRBD1|TRBJ1-2|many|TRBV6-2/TRBV6-3
TGTGCCAGCAGACGGGACAGGGGGCGCAACTATGGCTACACCTTC
CASRRDRGRNYGYTF
>-|TRBJ2-6|few|TRBV5-6
TGTGCCAGCAGCACGGACGTCAGTGGGGCCAACGTCCTGACTTTC
CASSTDVSGANVLTF
>-|TRBJ1-5|few|TRBV19
TGTGCCAGTAGTGGAGGACGGGCCCAACCGGCCCAGCCCCAGCATTTT
CASSGGRAQPAQPQHF
>-|TRBJ2-7|-|TRBV5-5
TGTGCCAGCAGCTTGACAGGCAACTACTACGAGCAGTACTTC
CASSLTGNYYEQYF
>TRBD2|TRBJ2-3|-|TRBV7-6
TGTGCCAGCAGCTTAGGACTTAGCGGGAGCACAGATACGCAGTATTTT
CASSLGLSGSTDTQYF
>-|TRBJ2-5|-|TRBV5-4
TGTGCCAGCAGCTTGGTGGGGGGTTGGGAGGAGACCCAGTACTTC
CASSLVGGWEETQYF
>-|TRBJ1-1|few|TRBV6-1
TGTGCCAGCAGTCCCCAGTGGCCTGAAGCTTTCTTT
CASSPQWPEAFF
>TRBD1|TRBJ1-2|-|TRBV20-1
TGCAGTGCTAGAGGCCGGGACAGCCCGGGCTATGGCTACACCTTC
CSARGRDSPGYGYTF
>-|TRBJ2-1|few|TRBV7-2
TGTGCCAGCAGCTGGGAGTGGGGGGCGCAGTACAATGAGCAGTTCTTC
CASSWEWGAQYNEQFF
>-|TRBJ2-1|few|TRBV28
TGTGCCAGCAGTTTATTAGGGGGGGAGGTGAGCTACAATGAGCAGTTCTTC
CASSLLGGEVSYNEQFF
>TRBD1|TRBJ2-5|-|TRBV28
TGTGCCAGCAGTTTGGCGGCAGGGGGTGGAAAGACCCAGTACTTC
CASSLAAGGGKTQYF
>TRBD1|TRBJ2-1|-|TRBV7-9
TGTGCCAGCAGCCGTGCCGGGACAGGGCCCTACAATGAGCAGTTCTTC
CASSRAGTGPYNEQFF
>-|TRBJ1-1|-|TRBV19
TGTGCCAGTACCGCGGCCAGAAAAGAAGCTTTCTTT
CASTAARKEAFF
>-|TRBJ1-5|many|TRBV7-9
TGTGCCAGCAGCTTATCGGGTCAAAGCAATCAGCCCCAGCATTTT
CASSLSGQSNQPQHF
>TRBD1|TRBJ1-6|few|TRBV12-3/TRBV12-4
TGTGCCAGCAGTTTACCAGGGGGCGATTTACCCCTCCACTTT
CASSLPGGDLPLHF
>TRBD1|TRBJ1-4|few|TRBV4-2
TGTGCCAGCAGTTCGCGGACAGGGGGTTCAACTAATGAAAAACTGTTTTTT
CASSSRTGGSTNEKLFF
>-|TRBJ2-1|few|TRBV28
TGTGCCAGCAGTTTGCCTCAGCCTACCTACAATGAGCAGTTCTTC
CASSLPQPTYNEQFF
>TRBD2|TRBJ2-2|few|TRBV28
TGTGCCAGCAGTCCGGGACTAGCGGGAGTCGCTCCCGGGGAGCTGTTTTTT
CASSPGLAGVAPGELFF
>-|TRBJ2-5|many|TRBV7-2
TGTGCCAGCAGCCCTGGGGGAGCGGTCCAAGAGACCCAGTACTTC
CASSPGGAVQETQYF
>TRBD2|TRBJ2-4|few|TRBV28
TGTGCCAGCAGTTTCCCTGGGACTAGCGGGGCCCGGAACATTCAGTACTTC
CASSFPGTSGARNIQYF